The 8 T cell receptor beta chains listed next were all sequenced from one sample in a study of cytomegalovirus exposure and HLA in healthy donors. The PCR used 60 Vbeta and 13 Jbeta primers. TCRdb keeps only in-frame clones here, not all; method: immunoSEQ multiplex PCR. The sample's table shows tens of thousands of clones. The sample was PBMCs. The receptor source for this set is a man aged 50-60 years in good health and CMV-seropositive.

In regard to this clone: Mismatch with germline at one junction end may stem from a read error. The V call is TRBV19, the J call TRBJ1-2; D possibly corresponds to TRBD1 (6 bases). The CDR3 has 12 residues. Germline CDR1 is LNHDA and CDR2 is SQIVND (reference sequence). CDR3 residues: CASSIRGGAGNF. The DNA of the CDR3 is TGTGCCAGTAGTATCAGGGGAGGGGCCGGGAACTTC.

This chain uses TRBV19 with TRBJ2-7; D remains unclear. There are 15 residues in the CDR3. With 5 bases removed from V and 6 bases from J, the gap between germline ends came to 20 bases. Germline V gene sequence: CDR1 LNHDA, CDR2 SQIVND (reference sequence). CDR3 sequence (DNA): TGTGCCAGTAGTCGTTTGAGGAGTTCCTTCCCCGAGCAGTACTTC. Residues: CASSRLRSSFPEQYF.

Notes on this clone: A junction end diverges from the germline sequence, so it may reflect a read error. V usage is TRBV6-5 and J usage is TRBJ1-2; TRBD1 is a possible D gene (6 bases). The CDR3 runs 14 residues. Germline CDR1 MNHEY, CDR2 SVGAGI. The CDR3 DNA reads TGTGCCAGCAGTTACTCGCCCCGGGACACCTATTTGGGCTTC. Translated: CASSYSPRDTYLGF.

This rearrangement joins TRBV30 to TRBJ2-1; no reliable D call. V lost 0 bases to trimming and J lost 14 bases, with 11 bases between them. This CDR3 is 11 amino acids long. The V gene's germline CDR1 is GTSNPN and CDR2 SVGIG (reference sequence). The CDR3 reads CAWSVRQDKFF. The CDR3 region has the DNA TGTGCCTGGAGTGTACGGCAGGATAAGTTCTTC.

The chain links TRBV10-3 to TRBJ2-5; possible D gene TRBD1, 5 bases. Germline V gene lookup returns CDR1 ENHRY and CDR2 SYGVKD. This CDR3 has 17 residues. Trimming took 0 bases from V and 2 from J, leaving 16 bases between them. CDR3 sequence (DNA): TGTGCCATCAGTGAGTCGAATTTAATGCAGGGACAAGAGACCCAGTACTTC. Residues: CAISESNLMQGQETQYF.

V gene TRBV7-2 combines with J gene TRBJ1-1; D remains unclear. The V end was cut by 5 bases, the J end by 0 bases, with 10 bases between. The germline CDR1 and CDR2 sequences are SGHTA and FQGNSA. The CDR3 has 14 residues. The CDR3 here is CASSPRLLNTEAFF. CDR3 DNA sequence: TGTGCCAGCAGCCCGCGACTGTTGAACACTGAAGCTTTCTTT. Using reference TRBV7-2 and TRBJ1-1 for the parts outside the CDR3, the full variable domain is GAGVSQSPSNKVTEKGKDVELRCDPISGHTALYWYRQSLGQGLEFLIYFQGNSAPDKSGLPSDRFSAERTGGSVSTLTIQRTQQEDSAVYLCASSPRLLNTEAFFGQGTRLTVV.

V usage is TRBV29-1 and J usage is TRBJ2-1, with TRBD1 as a possible D gene (5 bases). With 0 bases removed from V and 0 bases from J, the gap between germline ends came to 12 bases. This CDR3 contains 16 residues. Germline loops: CDR1 SQVTM, CDR2 ANQGSEA. Here the CDR3 reads CSVEDLQQGSYNEQFF. DNA of the CDR3: TGCAGCGTTGAAGATCTTCAGCAGGGCTCCTACAATGAGCAGTTCTTC.

This chain connects TRBV30 to TRBJ1-6; 9 bases match TRBD1. CDR3 size: 13 residues. J gave up 7 bases and V 6 bases, and 4 bases lay outside the gene matches. Germline loops: CDR1 GTSNPN, CDR2 SVGIG (reference sequence). The CDR3 reads CACPGTGNSPLHF. DNA of the CDR3: TGTGCCTGCCCCGGGACAGGGAATTCACCCCTCCACTTT.